Below, 24 T cell receptor beta chains from the same sample are listed, as sequenced in a study of blood T cells in healthy people across ages. Together with a sample-barcoded 5' primer, a J-beta primer mix was included in a second PCR lasting roughly 7 to 11 cycles. One entry per CDR3 protein results from TCRdb running MiXCR on the 5' RACE reads. The sample has about 1.1 million distinct CDR3 sequences, approximately 38% seen once; the top ten hold about an eighth. The sequenced sample was blood. The receptors stem from a man between 18 and 29 years old in good health.

This clonotype was observed a few times. The chain links TRBV5-1 to TRBJ1-2; no firm D call. The CDR3 has 14 residues. Between the trimmed V and J ends, which lost 5 bases and 5 bases, there was a span of 16 bases. The germline V gene has CDR1 SGHRS and CDR2 YFSETQ. The CDR3 DNA reads TGCGCCAGCAGTTCAGGTGGGATCCGGTATGGCTACACCTTC. Translation: CASSSGGIRYGYTF.

The rearrangement joins TRBV5-6 to TRBJ2-7; the D gene is possibly TRBD2 (6 bases). There are 15 residues in the CDR3. Between the trimmed V and J ends, which lost 4 bases and 3 bases, there was a span of 17 bases. Germline V gives CDR1 SGHDT, CDR2 YYEEEE. This CDR3 is CASSVEGRTFYEQYF. CDR3 bases: TGTGCCAGCAGCGTGGAGGGCAGGACGTTCTACGAGCAGTACTTC.

A few counts support this clonotype. The CDR3 nucleotides read TGCGCCAGCAGCCAAGTAGGACAGGTCAAGACTCAGCAGTTCTTC. Translating gives CASSQVGQVKTQQFF. The chain recombines TRBV4-1 with TRBJ2-1; 7 bases align to TRBD1. The CDR3 loop spans 15 amino acids. Unmatched junction bases numbered 11, after V lost 1 base and J lost 11 bases. Germline V gene data show CDR1 as MGHRA and CDR2 as YSYEKL.

The genes are TRBV10-3 and TRBJ2-3; D is uncertain. Per germline, CDR1 ENHRY and CDR2 SYGVKD. The CDR3 is 17 residues long. Trimming took off 3 bases at V and 0 bases at J, with 16 bases between the two ends. In DNA, the CDR3 is TGTGCCATCAGTGATACGAGGCCAATAATGAGCACAGATACGCAGTATTTT. Its translation is CAISDTRPIMSTDTQYF.

CDR3 coding DNA: TGTGCCAGCAACCCAGAGGACAGGACTACTTACGAGCAGTACTTC. Protein sequence: CASNPEDRTTYEQYF. The V call is TRBV7-9, the J call TRBJ2-4, with TRBD1 as a possible D gene (7 bases). The end of the DNA is better explained by TRBJ2-7, so the J call may be wrong. The CDR3 runs to 15 residues. The germline V gene has CDR1 SEHNR and CDR2 FQNEAQ (reference sequence).

This clonotype has only one observation. The V call is TRBV6-1, the J call TRBJ1-1, with D possibly being TRBD1 (5 bases). V was trimmed by 4 bases and J by 1 base, leaving 10 bases between them. The germline V gene has CDR1 MNHNS and CDR2 SASEGT. The CDR3 runs 14 residues. This CDR3 is CASSAKTENTEAFF. In DNA form, the CDR3 reads TGTGCCAGCAGTGCAAAGACAGAGAACACTGAAGCTTTCTTT.

DNA for the CDR3: TGTGCCAGCAGCTTGACCGTAGCATTCTACTCCTACAATGAGCAGTACTTC. Translation gives CASSLTVAFYSYNEQYF. The chain links TRBV5-4 to TRBJ2-7; D remains ambiguous. Trimming stripped 1 base from V and 7 bases from J, with 24 bases between. Germline lookup yields CDR1 SGHNT and CDR2 YYREEE (reference sequence). This CDR3 spans 17 amino acids.

The chain combines TRBV18 with TRBJ1-6, with 7 bases matching TRBD1. V gave up 2 bases and J gave up 7 bases; unmatched junction bases: 11. CDR1 is KGHSH, CDR2 LQKENI, per germline. The CDR3 is 17 amino acids. CDR3 sequence reads: CASSPAARGTSNSPLHF. CDR3 nucleotides: TGTGCCAGCTCACCAGCGGCCAGGGGGACATCCAATTCACCCCTCCACTTT. Using reference TRBV18 and TRBJ1-6 for the parts outside the CDR3, the full variable domain is NAGVMQNPRHLVRRRGQEARLRCSPMKGHSHVYWYRQLPEEGLKFMVYLQKENIIDESGMPKERFSAEFPKEGPSILRIQQVVRGDSAAYFCASSPAARGTSNSPLHFGNGTRLTVT.

The chain's CDR3 is CASSVRGGLRETQYF. CDR3 sequence (DNA): TGTGCCAGCAGCGTCCGAGGCGGACTGAGGGAGACCCAGTACTTC. This chain links TRBV9 with TRBJ2-5, with D possibly being TRBD2 (5 bases). Germline values: CDR1 SGDLS, CDR2 YYNGEE. The V and J ends lost 2 bases and 5 bases respectively, with 16 bases between them. This CDR3 is 15 amino acids long.

The sample holds one count of this clonotype. A junction end diverges from the germline sequence, so it may reflect a read error. The V and J genes are TRBV6-2 or TRBV6-3 and TRBJ2-4; 7 bases fit TRBD2. The DNA matches TRBJ2-7 better at its end, which makes the J call doubtful. This CDR3 is 13 amino acids long. Germline CDR1 is MNHEY and CDR2 is SVGEGT. The CDR3 loop reads CTSSRRGSYEQYF. The CDR3 DNA reads as TGTACCAGCAGCCGGCGGGGGAGCTACGAGCAGTACTTC.

The chain couples TRBV7-9 to TRBJ2-7, with D possibly matching TRBD2 (7 bases). Germline CDR1 is SEHNR and CDR2 is FQNEAQ (reference sequence). V was cut by 3 bases and J by 2 bases, with 17 bases left in between. CDR3 length: 16 residues. The CDR3 protein is CASSLGSGGPTYEQYF. The CDR3 nucleotides are TGTGCCAGCAGCTTGGGTTCGGGGGGCCCTACCTACGAGCAGTACTTC. Supplemented by reference TRBV7-9 and TRBJ2-7, the full variable domain reads DTGVSQNPRHKITKRGQNVTFRCDPISEHNRLYWYRQTLGQGPEFLTYFQNEAQLEKSRLLSDRFSAERPKGSFSTLEIQRTEQGDSAMYLCASSLGSGGPTYEQYFGPGTRLTVT.

CDR3 residues: CSVGLGQLDGYTF. The CDR3 coding sequence is TGCAGCGTTGGCCTGGGACAGCTAGATGGCTACACCTTC. The chain joins TRBV29-1 to TRBJ1-2; 7 bases are a match to TRBD1. This CDR3 comprises 13 residues. V was clipped by 4 bases and J by 6 bases; unmatched bases: 8. Germline-derived CDR1 and CDR2 are SQVTM and ANQGSEA.

This clonotype was seen at least ten times. The genes are TRBV7-2 and TRBJ2-1; D possibly corresponds to TRBD1 (6 bases). From germline, CDR1 is SGHTA and CDR2 FQGNSA. Trimming took 4 bases from V and 9 from J, leaving 10 bases between them. The length of the CDR3 is 12 residues. CDR3 DNA: TGTGCCAGCAGCTCGGACAGTCGTGAGCAGTTCTTC. Translated: CASSSDSREQFF.

With regard to this clonotype: A much larger clone lies a single base off, so this may be a read error. This chain uses TRBV7-9 with TRBJ2-3; D ambiguous. Trimming left V 5 bases short and J 2 bases short, with 14 bases between. CDR1 and CDR2 from the germline V gene are SEHNR and FQNEAQ (reference sequence). The CDR3 contains 15 residues. The CDR3 sequence is CASSIGGTNTDTQYF. The CDR3 bases are TGTGCCAGCAGCATCGGCGGAACCAACACAGATACGCAGTATTTT.

This chain uses TRBV5-6 with TRBJ1-1; no definite D call. CDR1 is SGHDT and CDR2 is YYEEEE in the germline V gene. Trimming cost V 0 bases and J 9 bases, with 12 bases left between them. The CDR3 extends over 13 amino acids. The CDR3 nucleotides are TGTGCCAGCAGCTTGGACACGGGTAATCAAGCTTTCTTT. Its translation: CASSLDTGNQAFF.

The chain recombines TRBV4-3 with TRBJ1-2; D perhaps matches TRBD1 (5 bases). Germline CDR1 reads LGHNA; CDR2 reads YSLEER. The V gene lost 0 bases and the J gene lost 8 bases, with 19 bases spanning the gap. The CDR3 extends over 16 amino acids. Here the CDR3 reads CASSQDLVKGSNGYTF. CDR3 DNA sequence: TGCGCCAGCAGCCAAGACTTGGTGAAGGGGTCGAACGGCTACACCTTC.

The V call is TRBV11-2, the J call TRBJ2-5; no definite D call. V lost 4 bases and J 11 bases, leaving 17 bases between the germline ends. The CDR3 runs to 13 residues. Germline CDR1 reads SGHAT; CDR2 reads FQNNGV. CDR3 loop: CASSSNSGNEQYF. The CDR3 DNA reads TGTGCCAGCAGCTCGAATAGTGGGAATGAGCAGTACTTC.

The sample holds a few counts of this clonotype. The J gene is TRBJ1-2, the V gene TRBV5-6, with D possibly being TRBD1 (6 bases). Looked up from germline, CDR1 is SGHDT and CDR2 is YYEEEE. Trimming stripped 4 bases from V and 6 bases from J, with 16 bases between. The CDR3 runs 14 residues. The CDR3 DNA is TGTGCCAGCAGCAAGTGGACAGCCTTTGATGGCTACACCTTC. As protein: CASSKWTAFDGYTF.

There are a few counts of this clonotype. The chain combines TRBV20-1 with TRBJ2-3; no reliable D call. CDR1 is DFQATT and CDR2 is SNEGSKA in the germline V gene (reference sequence). The V gene lost 4 bases and the J gene lost 0 bases, with 11 bases spanning the gap. This CDR3 contains 14 residues. CDR3 sequence reads: CSATPLASTDTQYF. The DNA of the CDR3 is TGCAGTGCTACCCCGTTGGCTAGCACAGATACGCAGTATTTT.

To note about this clonotype: The limits of the CDR3 on the DNA are not certain, so only TCRdb's listed CDR3 is given. The CDR3: CSALDKDKGSYGCTF. The rearrangement links TRBV20-1 to TRBJ1-2; the D call in the table, TRBD1, was not verified against the DNA. Germline V gives CDR1 DFQATT, CDR2 SNEGSKA (reference sequence). The CDR3 is 15 residues long, counting both termini.

The chain has TRBV9 and TRBJ2-5, with D maybe TRBD2 (6 bases). The CDR3 is made up of 12 amino acids. The ends were cut back, 1 base at V and 11 bases at J, with 12 bases in the middle. The V gene's germline CDR1 is SGDLS and CDR2 YYNGEE. CDR3: CASSVFGGRQYF. In nucleotides, the CDR3 is TGTGCCAGCAGCGTATTCGGAGGGCGGCAGTACTTC. The full variable domain, rest sourced from reference TRBV9 and TRBJ2-5, is DSGVTQTPKHLITATGQRVTLRCSPRSGDLSVYWYQQSLDQGLQFLIQYYNGEERAKGNILERFSAQQFPDLHSELNLSSLELGDSALYFCASSVFGGRQYFGPGTRLLVL.

The chain uses TRBV28 and TRBJ1-2; TRBD1 might be the D (5 bases). The length of the CDR3 is 15 residues. V was trimmed by 5 bases and J by 6 bases, leaving 19 bases between them. Germline V gene sequence: CDR1 MDHEN, CDR2 SYDVKM. CDR3 loop: CASSPWTIGRHGYTF. Here the CDR3 DNA reads TGTGCCAGCAGTCCATGGACAATAGGGCGGCATGGCTACACCTTC.

This clonotype appeared a few times. The genes are TRBV6-6 and TRBJ1-4, with 7 bases identical to TRBD1. Germline CDR1 is MNHNY and CDR2 is SVGAGI (reference sequence). This CDR3 spans 14 amino acids. V lost 7 bases and J lost 2; bases outside the gene matches: 4. The DNA of the CDR3 is TGTGCCAGCACCTACAGGGGTACTAATGAAAAACTGTTTTTT. This codes for CASTYRGTNEKLFF.

Note on this clonotype: Relative to the germline gene, one junction end is altered; a read error may explain this. The CDR3 region is CASSRTIGGEQYF. Written as DNA, the CDR3 is TGTGCTAGCAGCCGCACGATCGGGGGCGAGCAGTACTTC. V gene TRBV7-7 combines with J gene TRBJ2-7; TRBD2 is a possible D gene (6 bases). The germline V gene has CDR1 SSHAT and CDR2 FNYEAQ (reference sequence). This CDR3 contains 13 residues.